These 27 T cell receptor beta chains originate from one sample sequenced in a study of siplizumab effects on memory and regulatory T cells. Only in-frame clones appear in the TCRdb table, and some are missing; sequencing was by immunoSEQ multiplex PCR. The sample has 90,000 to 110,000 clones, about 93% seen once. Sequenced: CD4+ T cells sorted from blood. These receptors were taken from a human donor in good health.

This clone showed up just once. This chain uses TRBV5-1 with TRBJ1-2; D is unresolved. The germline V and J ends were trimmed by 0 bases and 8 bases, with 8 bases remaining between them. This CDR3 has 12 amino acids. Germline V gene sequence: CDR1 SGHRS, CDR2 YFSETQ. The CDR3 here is CASSLAGYGYTF. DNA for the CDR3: TGCGCCAGCAGCTTGGCCGGCTACGGCTACACCTTC. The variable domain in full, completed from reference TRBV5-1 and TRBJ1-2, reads KAGVTQTPRYLIKTRGQQVTLSCSPISGHRSVSWYQQTPGQGLQFLFEYFSETQRNKGNFPGRFSGRQFSNSRSEMNVSTLELGDSALYLCASSLAGYGYTFGSGTRLTVV.

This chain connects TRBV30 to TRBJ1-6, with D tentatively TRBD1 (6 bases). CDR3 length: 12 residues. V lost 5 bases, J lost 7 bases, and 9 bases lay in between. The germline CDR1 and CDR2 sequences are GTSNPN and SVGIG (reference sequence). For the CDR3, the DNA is TGTGCCTGGGACAGGACCAATTCACCCCTCCACTTT. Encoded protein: CAWDRTNSPLHF.

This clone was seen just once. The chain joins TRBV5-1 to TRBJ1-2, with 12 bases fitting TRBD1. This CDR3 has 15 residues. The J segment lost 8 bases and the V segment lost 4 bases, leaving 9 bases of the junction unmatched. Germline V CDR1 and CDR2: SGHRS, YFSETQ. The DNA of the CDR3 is TGCGCCAGCAGCCCGGCGGGACAGGGGGCTTACGGCTACACCTTC. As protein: CASSPAGQGAYGYTF.

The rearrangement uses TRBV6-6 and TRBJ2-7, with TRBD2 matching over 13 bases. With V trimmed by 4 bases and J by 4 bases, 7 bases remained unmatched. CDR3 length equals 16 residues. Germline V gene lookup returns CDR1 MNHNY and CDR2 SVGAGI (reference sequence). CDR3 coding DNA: TGTGCCAGCAGTTCCACGACTAGCGGGAGGACGTACGAGCAGTACTTC. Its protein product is CASSSTTSGRTYEQYF.

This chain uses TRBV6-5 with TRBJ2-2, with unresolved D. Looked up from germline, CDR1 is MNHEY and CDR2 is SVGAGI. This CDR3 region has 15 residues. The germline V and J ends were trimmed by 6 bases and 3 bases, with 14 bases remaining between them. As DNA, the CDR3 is TGTGCCAGCAGACTGATTTCGTCGTACACCGGGGAGCTGTTTTTT. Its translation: CASRLISSYTGELFF.

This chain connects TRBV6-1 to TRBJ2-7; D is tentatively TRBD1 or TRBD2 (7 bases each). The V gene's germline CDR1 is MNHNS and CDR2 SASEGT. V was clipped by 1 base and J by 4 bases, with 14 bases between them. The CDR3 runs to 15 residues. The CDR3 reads CASSEVQGGGYEQYF. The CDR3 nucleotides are TGTGCCAGCAGTGAAGTGCAGGGGGGGGGTTACGAGCAGTACTTC.

The CDR3 spells CASEALYEQYF. CDR3 nucleotide sequence: TGTGCCAGCGAAGCCTTATACGAGCAGTACTTC. This sequence joins TRBV5-5 and TRBJ2-7; no reliable D call. CDR1 is SGHKS and CDR2 is YYEKEE in the germline V gene (reference sequence). V was cut by 7 bases and J by 4 bases, with 9 bases left in between. The CDR3 extends over 11 amino acids.

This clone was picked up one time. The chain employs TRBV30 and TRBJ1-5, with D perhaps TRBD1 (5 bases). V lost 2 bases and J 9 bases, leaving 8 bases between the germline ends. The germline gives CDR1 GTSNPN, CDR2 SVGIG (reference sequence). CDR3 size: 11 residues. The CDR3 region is CAWSTGGPQHF. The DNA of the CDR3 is TGTGCCTGGAGTACCGGGGGGCCCCAGCATTTT.

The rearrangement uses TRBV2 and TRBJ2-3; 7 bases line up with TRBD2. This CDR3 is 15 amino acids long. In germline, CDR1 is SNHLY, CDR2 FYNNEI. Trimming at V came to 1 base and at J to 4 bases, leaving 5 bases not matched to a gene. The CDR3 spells CASSEGLARSDTQYF. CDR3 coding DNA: TGTGCCAGCAGTGAAGGACTAGCAAGGTCAGATACGCAGTATTTT.

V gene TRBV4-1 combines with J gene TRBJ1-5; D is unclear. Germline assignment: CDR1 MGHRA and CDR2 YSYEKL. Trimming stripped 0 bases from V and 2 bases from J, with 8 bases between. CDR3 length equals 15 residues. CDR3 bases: TGCGCCAGCAGCCAAGATGAGAGGGGCAATCAGCCCCAGCATTTT. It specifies CASSQDERGNQPQHF.

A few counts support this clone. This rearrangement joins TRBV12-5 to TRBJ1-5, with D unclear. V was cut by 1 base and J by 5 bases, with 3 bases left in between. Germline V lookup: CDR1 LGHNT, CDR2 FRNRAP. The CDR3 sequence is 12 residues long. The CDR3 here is CASGLGDQPQHF. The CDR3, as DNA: TGTGCTAGTGGTTTGGGCGATCAGCCCCAGCATTTT.

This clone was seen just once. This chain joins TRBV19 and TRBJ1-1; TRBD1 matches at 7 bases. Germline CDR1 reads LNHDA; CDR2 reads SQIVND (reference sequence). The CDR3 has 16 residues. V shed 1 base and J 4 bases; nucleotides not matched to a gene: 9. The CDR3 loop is CASSIGDRRLGTEAFF. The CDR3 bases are TGTGCCAGTAGTATAGGGGACAGACGTCTGGGCACTGAAGCTTTCTTT.

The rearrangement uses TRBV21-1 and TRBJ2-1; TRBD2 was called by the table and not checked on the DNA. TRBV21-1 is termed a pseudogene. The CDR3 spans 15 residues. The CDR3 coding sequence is TGTGCCAGCAGCACTCTAGCGGGGCCCCGTCATGAGCAGTTCTTC. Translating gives CASSTLAGPRHEQFF.

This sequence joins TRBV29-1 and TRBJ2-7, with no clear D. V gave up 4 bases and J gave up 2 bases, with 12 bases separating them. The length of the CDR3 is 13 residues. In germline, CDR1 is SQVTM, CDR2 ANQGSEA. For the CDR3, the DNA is TGCAGCGTTGCAAGGACGGAACCCTACGAGCAGTACTTC. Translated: CSVARTEPYEQYF.

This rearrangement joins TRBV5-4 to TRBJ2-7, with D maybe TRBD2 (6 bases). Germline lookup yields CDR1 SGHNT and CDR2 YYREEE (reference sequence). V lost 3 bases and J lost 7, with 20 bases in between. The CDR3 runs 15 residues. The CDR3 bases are TGTGCCAGCAGCTCCGCCGGGACTCCGATCCGTGAGCAGTACTTC. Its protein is CASSSAGTPIREQYF.

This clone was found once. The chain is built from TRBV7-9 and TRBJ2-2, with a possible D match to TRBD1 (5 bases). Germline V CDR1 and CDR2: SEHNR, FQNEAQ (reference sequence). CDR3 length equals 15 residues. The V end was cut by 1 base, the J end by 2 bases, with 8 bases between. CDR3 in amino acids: CASSLVDSNTGELFF. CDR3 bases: TGTGCCAGCAGCTTAGTCGACAGTAACACCGGGGAGCTGTTTTTT. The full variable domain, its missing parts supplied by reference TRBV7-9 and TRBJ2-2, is DTGVSQNPRHKITKRGQNVTFRCDPISEHNRLYWYRQTLGQGPEFLTYFQNEAQLEKSRLLSDRFSAERPKGSFSTLEIQRTEQGDSAMYLCASSLVDSNTGELFFGEGSRLTVL.

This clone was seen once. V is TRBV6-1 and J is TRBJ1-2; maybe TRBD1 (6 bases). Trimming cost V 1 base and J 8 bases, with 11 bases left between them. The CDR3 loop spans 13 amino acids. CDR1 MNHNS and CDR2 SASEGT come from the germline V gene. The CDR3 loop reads CASSEVAGEGYTF. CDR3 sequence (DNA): TGTGCCAGCAGTGAAGTGGCAGGGGAAGGCTACACCTTC.

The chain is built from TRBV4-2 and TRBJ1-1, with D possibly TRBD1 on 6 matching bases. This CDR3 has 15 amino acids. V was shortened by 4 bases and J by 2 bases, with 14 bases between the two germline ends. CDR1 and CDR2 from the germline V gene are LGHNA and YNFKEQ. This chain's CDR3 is CASSPGGAENTEAFF. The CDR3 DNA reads TGTGCCAGCAGCCCCGGGGGGGCGGAAAACACTGAAGCTTTCTTT.

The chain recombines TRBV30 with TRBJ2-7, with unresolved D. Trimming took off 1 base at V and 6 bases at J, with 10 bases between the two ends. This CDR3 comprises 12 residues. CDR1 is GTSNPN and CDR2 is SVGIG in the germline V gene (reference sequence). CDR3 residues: CAWSGPRFEQYF. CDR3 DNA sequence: TGTGCCTGGAGTGGGCCCCGATTCGAGCAGTACTTC.

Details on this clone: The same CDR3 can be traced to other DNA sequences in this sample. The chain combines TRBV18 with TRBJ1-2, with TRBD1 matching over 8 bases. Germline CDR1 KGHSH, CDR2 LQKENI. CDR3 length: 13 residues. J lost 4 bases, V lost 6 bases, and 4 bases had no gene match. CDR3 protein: CASSPDRAYGYTF. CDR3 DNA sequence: TGTGCCAGCTCGCCGGACAGGGCCTATGGCTACACCTTC.

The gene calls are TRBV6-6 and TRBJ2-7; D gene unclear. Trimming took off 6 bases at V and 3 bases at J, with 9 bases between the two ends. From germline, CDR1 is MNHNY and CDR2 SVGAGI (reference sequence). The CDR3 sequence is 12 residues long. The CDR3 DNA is TGTGCCAGCAGCCCCGCCGTCTACGAGCAGTACTTC. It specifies CASSPAVYEQYF.

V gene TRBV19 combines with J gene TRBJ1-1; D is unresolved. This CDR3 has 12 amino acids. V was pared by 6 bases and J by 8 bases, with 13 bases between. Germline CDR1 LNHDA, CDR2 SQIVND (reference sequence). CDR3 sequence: CASSQNTREAFF. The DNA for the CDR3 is TGTGCCAGTAGCCAGAACACGCGGGAAGCTTTCTTT.

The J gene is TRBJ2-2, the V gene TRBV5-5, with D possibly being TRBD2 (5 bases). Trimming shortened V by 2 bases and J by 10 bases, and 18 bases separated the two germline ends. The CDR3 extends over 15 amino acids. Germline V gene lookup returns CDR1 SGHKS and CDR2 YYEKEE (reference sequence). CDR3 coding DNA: TGTGCCAGCAGCTTAGATTCGGGAAACCCGGAGGAGCTGTTTTTT. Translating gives CASSLDSGNPEELFF.

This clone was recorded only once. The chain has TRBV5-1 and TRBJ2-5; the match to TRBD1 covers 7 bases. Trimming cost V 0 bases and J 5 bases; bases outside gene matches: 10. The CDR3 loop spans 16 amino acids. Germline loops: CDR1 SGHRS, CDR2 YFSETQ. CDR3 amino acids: CASSLGRTGLGETQYF. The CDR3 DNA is TGCGCCAGCAGCTTGGGAAGGACAGGCCTCGGGGAGACCCAGTACTTC.

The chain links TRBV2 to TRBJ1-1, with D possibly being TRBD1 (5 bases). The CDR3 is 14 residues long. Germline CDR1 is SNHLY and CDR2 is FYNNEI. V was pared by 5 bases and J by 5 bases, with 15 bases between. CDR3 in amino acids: CASSPGTVRTEAFF. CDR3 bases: TGTGCCAGCAGTCCCGGGACGGTTAGGACTGAAGCTTTCTTT.

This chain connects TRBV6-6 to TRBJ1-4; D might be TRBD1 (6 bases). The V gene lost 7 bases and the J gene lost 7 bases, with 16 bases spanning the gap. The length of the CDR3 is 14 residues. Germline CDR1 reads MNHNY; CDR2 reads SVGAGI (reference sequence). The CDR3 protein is CASTPGGASEKLFF. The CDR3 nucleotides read TGTGCCAGCACCCCTGGGGGCGCTTCTGAAAAACTGTTTTTT.

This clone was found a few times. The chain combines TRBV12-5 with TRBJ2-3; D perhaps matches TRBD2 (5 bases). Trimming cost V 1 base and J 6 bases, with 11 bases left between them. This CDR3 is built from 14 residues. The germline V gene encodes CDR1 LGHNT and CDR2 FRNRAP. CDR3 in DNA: TGTGCTAGTGGTTTGGGCCTAGGGAGCGATACGCAGTATTTT. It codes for CASGLGLGSDTQYF.